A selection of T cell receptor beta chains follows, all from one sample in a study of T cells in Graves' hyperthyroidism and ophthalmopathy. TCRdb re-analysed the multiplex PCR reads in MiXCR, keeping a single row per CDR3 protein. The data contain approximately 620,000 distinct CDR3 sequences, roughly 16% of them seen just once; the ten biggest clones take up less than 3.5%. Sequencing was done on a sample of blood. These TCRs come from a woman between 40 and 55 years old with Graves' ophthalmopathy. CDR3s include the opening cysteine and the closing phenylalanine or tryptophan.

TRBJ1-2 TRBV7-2 CASSLGTDRYGYTF
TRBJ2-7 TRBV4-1 CASSTSSGTRLEQYF
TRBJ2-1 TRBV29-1 CSVETSGKYNEQFF
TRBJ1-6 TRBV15 CATSREGRGESPLHF
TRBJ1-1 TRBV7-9 CASSLGFPALNTEAFF
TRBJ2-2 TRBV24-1 CATSDLDPRGENTGELFF
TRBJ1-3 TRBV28 CASLRGGQISGNTIYF
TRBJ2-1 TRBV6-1 CASSRQGASNEQFF
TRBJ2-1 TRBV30 CAWSVLGRGNEQFF
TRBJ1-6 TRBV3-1 CASSSGTANSPLHF
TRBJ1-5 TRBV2 CASGSYLNQPQHF
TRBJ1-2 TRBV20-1 CSARLDREYGYTF
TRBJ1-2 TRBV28 CASSTGPTIRGYTF